This T cell receptor beta chain was profiled in a study of cytomegalovirus exposure and HLA in healthy donors (dated by TCRdb to 2016 to 2017). Study-level background: An earlier analysis of 587 of the donors reported about 280 Gb of sequence data and 95 million to 140 million unique TCR beta sequences obtained from some 200 million T cells. Roughly 290 gigabases of sequencing data and around 80 million unique TCR sequences made up an early release that covered several hundred HLA-typed donors. Among the approximately 400 genotyped donors, around 81% belonged to the genetic ancestry cluster associated with self-reported Caucasian donors. The study was designed to test whether signatures of past pathogen exposure could be identified by cataloging public T cell receptors. The study used immunosequencing to profile the T cell repertoires of some 600 subjects and linked those repertoires to cytomegalovirus serostatus. A separate validation cohort of roughly 120 different subjects was used in addition to the 666-subject first cohort. High-throughput TCR immunosequencing, statistical association of individual TCRs with disease status, and machine learning were combined to predict cytomegalovirus infection status. In a later analysis, previously published TCR beta repertoires from about 670 donors were re-analyzed and high-resolution HLA genotyping was added so that TCR occurrence patterns could be studied. Rather than using new phenotypic data, the later analysis identified candidate immune exposures from TCR beta sequences and from how often those sequences occurred across donors. In an earlier analysis of roughly 540 of the donors, high-throughput TCR beta sequencing was used to judge whether each TCR beta V gene segment behaved as functional or pseudogenic. Donor age, sex, ethnicity and CMV serostatus were compiled together with the repertoire data. Genome-wide SNP genotypes for about three fifths of the roughly 670 donors were used in a later genetic analysis, which treated that subset as a discovery cohort. All discovery cohort repertoires had been generated using a single sequencing platform. Class I and class II HLA loci were covered by the typing at four-digit resolution. The number of typed donors differed by locus: roughly 629-640 for A, B, C, DRB1 and DQB1; 500 to 550 for DQA1; approximately 600 for DPA1; and around 470 for DPB1. Roughly five DR-DQ haplotypes were handled as single units for association and clustering because linkage in the cohort was strong. Among some 400 genotyped donors of the cohort, an average of around 250,000 unique TCR beta nucleotide sequences was sequenced per donor, of which roughly 18% were non-productive. What the study reported, not specific to this receptor: A cluster of highly shared sequence variants was judged likely to represent a technical artifact of the sequencing pipeline. A further reported finding was that TCR beta sequences accurately predicted the HLA-A and HLA-B alleles for most subjects in the first cohort. Linkage disequilibrium might explain the correlated functional status among segregating V segments, but an unknown experimental factor could not be excluded. In the study, about 150 TCR beta chains were listed as associated with cytomegalovirus. In a later analysis, around 17,000 TCR beta sequences were associated with specific HLA alleles at a false discovery rate of 0.05. CMV serostatus was the only immune exposure information available for the cohort. An earlier analysis of approximately 540 of the donors showed that most TCR beta V segments appeared in productive rearrangements either about 87% or about 30% of the time, which broadly matched IMGT annotations. Strong co-occurrence of HLA alleles, especially DR and DQ, made assigning TCR associations to individual alleles difficult. According to the authors, the approach could potentially be generalized to other disease states and immunological phenotypes. In a later genetic analysis, fewer N-insertions in productive TCRs were reported among donors in an Asian-associated ancestry cluster than the roughly 700-donor mean. In this cohort, only TCR beta chains were sequenced, and detectable features were limited by the absence of alpha or paired-chain data. A later genetic analysis associated a missense DCLRE1C variant with V-gene and J-gene trimming of TCR beta chains, and an independent cohort replicated the association. In a later analysis, the rate of TCR association differed among HLA loci, with DRB1 alleles having the most associated TCRs and HLA-C alleles having the fewest. Compared with equally common non-associated chains, HLA-associated TCR beta chains in a later analysis were more clonally expanded and had lower generation probabilities. The earlier analysis of about 600 of the donors excluded 15 to 20 rarely observed V segments, including chromosome 9 orphons, because counts were too low. In a later analysis, most CMV-associated TCR beta chains were found to appear HLA-restricted, with HLA associations seemingly driven largely by CMV exposure. Sequencing depth was assumed to be roughly uniform across donors in the presence/absence analyses, though that assumption may not hold. A few of the identified cytomegalovirus-associated TCR beta chains were confirmed in vitro to be specific for cytomegalovirus antigens. While some public TCRs were present in many individuals, most TCR sequences turned up only very rarely across donors. According to a later analysis, parvovirus B19, influenza, CMV and Epstein-Barr virus appeared linked to several top co-occurrence clusters. Because HLA typing was unavailable for some donors at each locus, only the typed subset was used in association tests. In both the original and validation cohorts, the classifier was reported to diagnose cytomegalovirus status with high specificity and sensitivity. The 87-base-pair reads could not distinguish some IMGT-functional V segments, including TRBV6-2 and TRBV6-3, so those segments were excluded.

V sheds 3 bases and J sheds 13 bases, leaving 13 bases between their ends. The CDR3 measures 12 amino acids from cysteine to phenylalanine. CDR3 DNA only is kept here, 36 bases in frame from base 1. CDR1 and CDR2, looked up from the germline V gene, are SGHDT and YYEEEE. The library came from the immunoSEQ multiplex PCR assay. A mixture of 60 forward primers for TCR Vbeta segments and 13 reverse primers for TCR Jbeta segments was used in the multiplex PCR. Amplification of the CDR3 region of rearranged TCR beta genes was performed with a multiplex PCR assay on genomic DNA. On the Illumina HiSeq System, the amplified TCR beta libraries were sequenced as 87-base-pair reads. Per the source publication's procedure: In a later analysis, 70 million to 95 million unique TCR beta chains were counted across the 500 to 850 repertoires, and roughly 11 million of these chains were shared by at least two donors. To remove PCR and sequencing errors, raw reads were error-corrected and collapsed into unique sequences using a nearest-neighbor algorithm that merged closely related sequences. To assign V, D and J gene segments, CDR3 sequences were aligned to IMGT reference sequences. Each retained sequence needed at least a six-nucleotide match to both a V gene segment and a J gene segment. Rearrangements were classified as productive when the CDR3 lacked stop codons and remained in frame with V and J, and all other rearrangements were classified as non-productive. Following IMGT convention, CDR3 was defined as the stretch from the second conserved V-encoded cysteine up to the conserved J-encoded phenylalanine. Sequences without an unambiguous match to a single V gene segment were excluded from the earlier analysis of a few hundred of the donors. An earlier analysis of approximately 590 of the donors classified V segments as functional when productive rearrangements were above 56.7% and as segregating when the standard deviation between donors was above 5%. A statistical classification framework was built for diagnosing cytomegalovirus status from the catalog of TCR beta chain sequences. V and J gene assignment, in a later analysis, came from comparing TCR nucleotide sequences with IMGT/GENE-DB human TR gene sequences. Using the TCRdist pipeline, a later analysis assigned CDR3 sequences along with most-parsimonious VDJ recombination scenarios. In a later analysis, each TCR beta chain was defined by its CDR3 amino acid sequence together with its V-gene family, and reads lacking a unique V-gene family were excluded. As a way to deal with suspected cross-contamination and a sequencing artifact, a later analysis dropped hundreds of nucleotide sequences that were highly shared and had low generation probability. A later analysis calculated a clonal expansion index for each public chain from normalized within-repertoire ranks of inferred template counts. In a later analysis, generation probabilities were computed with a VDJ recombination model fitted to out-of-frame rearrangements, and the resulting probabilities were checked against IGoR. In a later analysis, hypergeometric tests were used to score TCR-TCR, TCR-HLA and TCR-CMV co-occurrence, with a repertoire-size bias correction applied to TCR pairs. False discovery rates were estimated in a later analysis by permuting HLA or CMV assignments 20 times. In a later analysis, co-occurring TCRs were grouped using DBSCAN, and TCRdist sequence similarity was added for clustering within HLA-allele-positive subsets. Repertoires with fewer than 30,000 or more than 120,000 public chains were left out of co-occurrence clustering, as were a few repertoires with anomalous nucleotide sharing. TCRdb stores this immuneACCESS table with in-frame sequences only. Part of the clones is absent; in the studies checked, under half of the shortfall reflects unresolved V genes, and no reason is known for the rest. V, J and clone size are those of that table, while D and trimming were read from the DNA. The sample profile shows more than 90,000 clones; around four fifths of them were found once. About 0.69% of the sample rests with the top ten.

The cohort consisted of 600 to 750 healthy bone marrow donors. Cohort members were all nominally healthy when sampled, although unrecorded immune exposures were likely present. The donor tested CMV seronegative, placing the donor among the 350 or so seronegative members of the cohort. A peripheral blood sample was provided by each donor, and peripheral blood mononuclear cells were used for TCR beta sequencing. Genomic DNA was extracted from the blood cell samples with the Qiagen DNeasy Blood Extraction Kit. Turning to this clone: What this receptor recognizes is not known. No much larger clone is present one base from it, and per-base qualities are unavailable.

The V and J genes are TRBV5-6 and TRBJ1-4, with TRBD1 perhaps the D gene, on 5 matching bases. The TCR originated in a woman aged 55-69 years in good health and CMV-seronegative. The sample taken for sequencing was PBMCs. The CDR3 protein is CASSSALGVLFF. The sequenced DNA: TGTGCCAGCAGCTCCGCTCTAGGGGTACTGTTTTTT.